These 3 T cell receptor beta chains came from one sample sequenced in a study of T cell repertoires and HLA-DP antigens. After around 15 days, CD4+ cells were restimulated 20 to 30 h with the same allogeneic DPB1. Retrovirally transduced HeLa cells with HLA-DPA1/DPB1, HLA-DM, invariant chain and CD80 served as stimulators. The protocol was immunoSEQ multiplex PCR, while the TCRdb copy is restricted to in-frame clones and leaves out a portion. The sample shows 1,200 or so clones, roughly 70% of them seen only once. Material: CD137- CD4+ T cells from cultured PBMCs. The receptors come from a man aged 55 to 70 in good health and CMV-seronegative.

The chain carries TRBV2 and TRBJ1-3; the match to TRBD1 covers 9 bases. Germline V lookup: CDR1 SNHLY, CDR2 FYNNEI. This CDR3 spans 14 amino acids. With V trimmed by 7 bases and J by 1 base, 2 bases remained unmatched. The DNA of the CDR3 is TGTGCCAGCAAGGGGACAGGGTCTGGAAACACCATATATTTT. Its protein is CASKGTGSGNTIYF.

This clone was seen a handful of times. The CDR3 DNA reads TGTGCCAGCAGCTCCGGGACAGGGGTCCCAGGATCTTACGAGCAGTACTTC. Protein sequence: CASSSGTGVPGSYEQYF. The rearrangement links TRBV5-4 to TRBJ2-7; TRBD1 matches 10 bases. V was clipped by 3 bases and J by 4 bases; unmatched bases: 13. CDR1 and CDR2 from the germline V gene are SGHNT and YYREEE (reference sequence). The CDR3 covers 17 residues.

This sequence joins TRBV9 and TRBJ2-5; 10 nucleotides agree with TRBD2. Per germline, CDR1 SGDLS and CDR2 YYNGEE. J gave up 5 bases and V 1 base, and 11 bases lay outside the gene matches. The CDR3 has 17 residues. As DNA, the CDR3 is TGTGCCAGCAGCGTAATGTCGGGACTAGCGCCTGGGGAGACCCAGTACTTC. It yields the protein CASSVMSGLAPGETQYF.